Shown below are 13 T cell receptor beta chains from a single sample sequenced in a study of blood T cell repertoires in COVID-19 (dated by TCRdb to 2018 to 2021). Library prep was done by the immunoSEQ multiplex PCR assay. Held by TCRdb, this immuneACCESS table contains in-frame sequences only and omits some clones. Under half of the omission traces to an unresolved V gene where checked; the cause of the rest is unknown. This sample is represented by more than 200,000 clones; about 88% of them were singletons. The biggest ten clones account for about 1.8% of the sample. Material for sequencing was peripheral blood. These TCRs come from a man aged 65 to 85 with acute or convalescent COVID-19.

The CDR3 here is CAISESAGEETQYF. CDR3 DNA: TGTGCCATCAGTGAGTCCGCGGGAGAAGAGACCCAGTACTTC. The chain links TRBV10-3 to TRBJ2-5, with TRBD2 identical over 7 bases. V was pared by 0 bases and J by 3 bases, with 1 base of the junction left unmatched. The CDR3 runs 14 residues. Per the germline V gene, CDR1 is ENHRY and CDR2 is SYGVKD.

The genes are TRBV12-5 and TRBJ1-5; TRBD1 aligns across 9 bases. Germline lookup yields CDR1 LGHNT and CDR2 FRNRAP. Losses at the gene ends were 0 bases for V and 6 bases for J; bases not matched to a gene: 9. The CDR3 sequence is 17 residues long. CDR3 nucleotides: TGTGCTAGTGGTTTGGTACTGGGACAGGGCCACACTCAGCCCCAGCATTTT. Protein sequence: CASGLVLGQGHTQPQHF.

V usage is TRBV2 and J usage is TRBJ2-1; D may be TRBD1 (5 bases). The CDR3 is made up of 16 amino acids. CDR1 is SNHLY and CDR2 is FYNNEI in the germline V gene. Trimming took off 6 bases at V and 10 bases at J, with 25 bases between the two ends. This CDR3 reads CASSQQDTLLGLEQFF. The CDR3 DNA follows: TGTGCCAGCAGCCAACAGGATACCCTCCTAGGTTTGGAGCAGTTCTTC.

V usage is TRBV4-3 and J usage is TRBJ1-1; tentative D call: TRBD1 (6 bases). The CDR3 contains 15 residues. V lost 0 bases and J lost 9, with 17 bases in between. Germline V gives CDR1 LGHNA, CDR2 YSLEER. The DNA for the CDR3 is TGCGCCAGCAGCCAAGAAGCGGGGGGCCGGGGGAAAGCTTTCTTT. Translated, it gives CASSQEAGGRGKAFF.

This clone was seen a single time. The chain is built from TRBV4-1 and TRBJ1-2; D unresolved. There are 17 residues in the CDR3. V was pared by 0 bases and J by 4 bases, with 18 bases between. CDR1 is MGHRA, CDR2 YSYEKL, per germline. Here the CDR3 reads CASSQETAVVGSYGYTF. CDR3 nucleotides: TGCGCCAGCAGCCAAGAGACCGCTGTAGTAGGGAGCTATGGCTACACCTTC.

V and J are TRBV21-1 and TRBJ2-2; the table calls TRBD2, which could not be checked here. TRBV21-1 is deemed a pseudogene. The CDR3 length is 14 residues. CDR3 protein: CASTARAGTGELFF. The CDR3 coding sequence is TGTGCCAGCACTGCGAGGGCGGGCACCGGGGAGCTGTTTTTT.

This chain links TRBV5-1 with TRBJ2-2; perhaps TRBD2 as D (5 bases). Germline assignment: CDR1 SGHRS and CDR2 YFSETQ. Trimming took 1 base from V and 0 from J, leaving 10 bases between them. This CDR3 spans 16 amino acids. CDR3 residues: CASSLSRGANTGELFF. In DNA, the CDR3 is TGCGCCAGCAGCTTGAGTCGGGGAGCGAACACCGGGGAGCTGTTTTTT. Drawing the rest from reference TRBV5-1 and TRBJ2-2, the complete variable domain is KAGVTQTPRYLIKTRGQQVTLSCSPISGHRSVSWYQQTPGQGLQFLFEYFSETQRNKGNFPGRFSGRQFSNSRSEMNVSTLELGDSALYLCASSLSRGANTGELFFGEGSRLTVL.

The chain carries TRBV28 and TRBJ1-5; D perhaps matches TRBD1 (5 bases). Germline loops: CDR1 MDHEN, CDR2 SYDVKM. The CDR3 has 16 amino acids. V was shortened by 7 bases and J by 2 bases, with 18 bases between the two germline ends. The CDR3 loop is CASNAQKGFRNQPQHF. The CDR3 DNA follows: TGTGCCAGCAACGCTCAGAAGGGGTTTCGCAATCAGCCCCAGCATTTT.

This clone has a single count. The chain links TRBV5-4 to TRBJ2-2; possibly TRBD1 for D (5 bases). V lost 4 bases to trimming and J lost 1 base, with 11 bases between them. Germline V gene data show CDR1 as SGHNT and CDR2 as YYREEE (reference sequence). The CDR3 is made up of 15 amino acids. DNA of the CDR3: TGTGCCAGCAGCACCGCAGGACAGAACACCGGGGAGCTGTTTTTT. This encodes CASSTAGQNTGELFF.

The rearrangement links TRBV28 to TRBJ2-1; 10 bases align to TRBD2. Per the germline V gene, CDR1 is MDHEN and CDR2 is SYDVKM. Trimming cost V 7 bases and J 6 bases; bases outside gene matches: 12. The length of the CDR3 is 16 residues. In DNA, the CDR3 is TGTGCCAGCATAGAGGCTAGCGGGAGATACGGCAATGAGCAGTTCTTC. Its translation: CASIEASGRYGNEQFF.

This clone showed up just once. The chain employs TRBV7-3 and TRBJ2-5; 12 bases fit TRBD2. Looked up from germline, CDR1 is SGHTA and CDR2 is FQGTGA. V shed 4 bases, J shed 5 bases, and the junction held 8 bases outside the gene matches. The CDR3 consists of 16 residues. CDR3 region: CASSSLAGGPGETQYF. Written as DNA, the CDR3 is TGTGCCAGCAGCTCCCTAGCGGGAGGGCCTGGGGAGACCCAGTACTTC.

The chain carries TRBV11-2 and TRBJ2-1; 7 bases are a match to TRBD2. J gave up 8 bases and V 1 base, and 8 bases lay outside the gene matches. The CDR3 loop spans 15 amino acids. The germline CDR1 and CDR2 sequences are SGHAT and FQNNGV. CDR3 in amino acids: CASSLAGGRYDEQFF. The CDR3 nucleotides read TGTGCCAGCAGCTTAGCTGGCGGGAGATACGATGAGCAGTTCTTC.

The chain has TRBV21-1 and TRBJ1-2; the table names TRBD1, a call not compared with the DNA. TRBV21-1 represents a pseudogene. The CDR3 loop spans 15 amino acids. The CDR3 sequence is CASSKVPGEINGYTF. CDR3 coding DNA: TGTGCCAGCAGCAAAGTTCCAGGGGAAATAAACGGCTACACCTTC.